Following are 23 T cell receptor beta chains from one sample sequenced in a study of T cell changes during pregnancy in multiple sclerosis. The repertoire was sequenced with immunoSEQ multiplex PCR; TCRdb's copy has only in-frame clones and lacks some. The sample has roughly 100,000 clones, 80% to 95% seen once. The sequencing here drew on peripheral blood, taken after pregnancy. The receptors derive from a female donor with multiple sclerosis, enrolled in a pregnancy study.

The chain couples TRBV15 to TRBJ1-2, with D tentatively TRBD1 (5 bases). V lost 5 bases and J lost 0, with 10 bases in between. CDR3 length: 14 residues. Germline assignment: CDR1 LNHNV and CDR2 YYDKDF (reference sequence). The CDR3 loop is CATSQGDPNYGYTF. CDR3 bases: TGTGCCACCAGCCAAGGGGATCCTAACTATGGCTACACCTTC.

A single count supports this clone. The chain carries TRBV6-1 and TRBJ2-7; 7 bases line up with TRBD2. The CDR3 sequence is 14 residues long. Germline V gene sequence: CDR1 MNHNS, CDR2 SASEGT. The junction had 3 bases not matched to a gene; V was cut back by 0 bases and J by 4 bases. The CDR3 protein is CASSEALGGYEQYF. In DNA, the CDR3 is TGTGCCAGCAGTGAAGCGCTCGGGGGGTACGAGCAGTACTTC.

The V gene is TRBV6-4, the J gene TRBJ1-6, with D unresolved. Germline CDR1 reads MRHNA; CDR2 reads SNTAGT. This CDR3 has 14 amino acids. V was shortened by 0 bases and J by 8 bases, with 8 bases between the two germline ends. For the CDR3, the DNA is TGTGCCAGCAGTGACTCGGGCAGACATTCACCCCTCCACTTT. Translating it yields CASSDSGRHSPLHF.

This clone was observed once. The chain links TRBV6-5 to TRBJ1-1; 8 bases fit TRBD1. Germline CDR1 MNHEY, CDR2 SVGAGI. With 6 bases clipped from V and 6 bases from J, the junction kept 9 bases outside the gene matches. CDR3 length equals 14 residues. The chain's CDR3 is CASSKDRALAEAFF. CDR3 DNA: TGTGCCAGCAGCAAGGACAGGGCATTGGCTGAAGCTTTCTTT.

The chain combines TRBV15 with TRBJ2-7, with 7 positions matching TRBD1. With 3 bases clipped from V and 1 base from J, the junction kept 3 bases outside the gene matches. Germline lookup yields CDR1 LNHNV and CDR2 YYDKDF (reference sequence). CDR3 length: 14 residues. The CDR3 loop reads CATSRGTDSYEQYF. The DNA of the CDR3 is TGTGCCACCAGCAGGGGGACAGATTCCTACGAGCAGTACTTC.

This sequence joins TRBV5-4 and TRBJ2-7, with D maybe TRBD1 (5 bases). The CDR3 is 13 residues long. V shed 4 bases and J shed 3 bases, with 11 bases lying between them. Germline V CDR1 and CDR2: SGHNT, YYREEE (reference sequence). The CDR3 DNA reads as TGTGCCAGCAGCCTAGACAGCCTCTACGAGCAGTACTTC. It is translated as CASSLDSLYEQYF.

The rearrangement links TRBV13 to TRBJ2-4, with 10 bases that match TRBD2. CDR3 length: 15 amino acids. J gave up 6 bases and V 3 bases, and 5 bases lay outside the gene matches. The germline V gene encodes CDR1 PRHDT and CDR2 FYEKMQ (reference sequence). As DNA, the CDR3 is TGTGCCAGCAGCTTGAGGACTAGCGGTCCAAACATTCAGTACTTC. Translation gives CASSLRTSGPNIQYF.

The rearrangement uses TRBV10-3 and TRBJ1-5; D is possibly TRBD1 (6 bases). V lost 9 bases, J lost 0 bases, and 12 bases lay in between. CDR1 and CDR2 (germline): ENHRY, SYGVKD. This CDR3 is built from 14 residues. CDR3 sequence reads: CAIRGGNSNQPQHF. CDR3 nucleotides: TGTGCCATTAGGGGGGGCAATAGCAATCAGCCCCAGCATTTT.

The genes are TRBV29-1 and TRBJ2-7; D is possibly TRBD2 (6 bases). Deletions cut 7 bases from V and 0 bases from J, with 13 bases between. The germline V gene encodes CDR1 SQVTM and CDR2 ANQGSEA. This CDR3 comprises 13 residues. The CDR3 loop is CSARDGSSYEQYF. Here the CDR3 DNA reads TGCAGCGCAAGGGACGGGAGCTCCTACGAGCAGTACTTC.

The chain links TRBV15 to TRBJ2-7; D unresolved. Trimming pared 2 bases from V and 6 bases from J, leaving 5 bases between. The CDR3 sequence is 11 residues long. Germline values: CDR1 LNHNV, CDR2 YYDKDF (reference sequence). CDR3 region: CATSRLAEQYF. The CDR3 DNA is TGTGCCACCAGCAGATTGGCCGAGCAGTACTTC.

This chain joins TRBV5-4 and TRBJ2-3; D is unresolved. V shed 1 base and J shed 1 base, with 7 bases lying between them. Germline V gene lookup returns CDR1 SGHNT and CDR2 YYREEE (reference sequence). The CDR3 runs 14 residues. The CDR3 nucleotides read TGTGCCAGCAGCTTGTGGAGCGGCACAGATACGCAGTATTTT. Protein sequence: CASSLWSGTDTQYF.

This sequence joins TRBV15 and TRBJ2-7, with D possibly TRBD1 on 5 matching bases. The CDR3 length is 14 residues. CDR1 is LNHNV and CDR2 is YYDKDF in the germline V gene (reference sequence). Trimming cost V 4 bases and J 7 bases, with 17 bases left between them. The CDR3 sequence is CATSTLGAEPEQYF. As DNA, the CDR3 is TGTGCCACCAGCACTTTAGGGGCAGAACCTGAGCAGTACTTC.

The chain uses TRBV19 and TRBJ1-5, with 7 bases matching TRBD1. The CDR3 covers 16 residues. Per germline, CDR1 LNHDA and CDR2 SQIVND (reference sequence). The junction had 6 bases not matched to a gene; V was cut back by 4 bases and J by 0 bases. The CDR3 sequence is CASSTQTGDSNQPQHF. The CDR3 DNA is TGTGCCAGTAGTACCCAAACAGGGGATAGCAATCAGCCCCAGCATTTT.

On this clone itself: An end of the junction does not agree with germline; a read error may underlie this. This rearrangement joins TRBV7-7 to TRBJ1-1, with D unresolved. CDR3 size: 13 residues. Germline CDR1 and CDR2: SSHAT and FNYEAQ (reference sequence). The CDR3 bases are TGTGCTAGCAGCCCCGTAGTGAACACTGAAGCTTTCTTT. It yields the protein CASSPVVNTEAFF.

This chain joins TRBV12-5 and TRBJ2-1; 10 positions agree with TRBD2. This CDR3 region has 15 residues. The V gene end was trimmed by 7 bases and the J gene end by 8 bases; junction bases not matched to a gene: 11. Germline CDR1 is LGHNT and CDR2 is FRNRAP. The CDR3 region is CASAVSGGVRYEQFF. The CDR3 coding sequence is TGTGCTAGTGCCGTAAGCGGGGGGGTCCGGTATGAGCAGTTCTTC. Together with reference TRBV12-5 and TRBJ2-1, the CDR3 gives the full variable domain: DARVTQTPRHKVTEMGQEVTMRCQPILGHNTVFWYRQTMMQGLELLAYFRNRAPLDDSGMPKDRFSAEMPDATLATLKIQPSEPRDSAVYFCASAVSGGVRYEQFFGPGTRLTVL.

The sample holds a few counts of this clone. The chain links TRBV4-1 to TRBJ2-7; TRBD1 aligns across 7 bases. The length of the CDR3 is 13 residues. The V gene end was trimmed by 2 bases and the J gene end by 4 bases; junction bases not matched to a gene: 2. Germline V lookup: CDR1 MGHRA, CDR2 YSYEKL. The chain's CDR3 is CASSQSQGYEQYF. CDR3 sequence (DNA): TGCGCCAGCAGCCAATCACAGGGGTACGAGCAGTACTTC.

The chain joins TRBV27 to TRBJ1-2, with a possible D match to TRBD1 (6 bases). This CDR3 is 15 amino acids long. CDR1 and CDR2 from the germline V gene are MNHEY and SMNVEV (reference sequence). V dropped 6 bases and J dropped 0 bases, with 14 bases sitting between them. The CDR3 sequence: CASSPGQITNYGYTF. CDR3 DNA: TGTGCCAGCAGCCCAGGACAGATCACTAACTATGGCTACACCTTC.

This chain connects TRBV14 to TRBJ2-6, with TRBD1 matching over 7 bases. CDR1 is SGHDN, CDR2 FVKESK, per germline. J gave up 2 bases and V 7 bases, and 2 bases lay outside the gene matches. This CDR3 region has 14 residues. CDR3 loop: CASTTGAGANVLTF. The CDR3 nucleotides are TGTGCCAGCACCACAGGGGCTGGGGCCAACGTCCTGACTTTC.

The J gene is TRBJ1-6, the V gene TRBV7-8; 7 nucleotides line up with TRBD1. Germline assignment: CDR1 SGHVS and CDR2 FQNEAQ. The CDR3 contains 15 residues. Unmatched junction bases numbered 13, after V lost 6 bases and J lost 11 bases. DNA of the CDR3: TGTGCCAGCAGATACACCCGGGACAGTTATGCACCCCTCCACTTT. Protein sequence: CASRYTRDSYAPLHF.

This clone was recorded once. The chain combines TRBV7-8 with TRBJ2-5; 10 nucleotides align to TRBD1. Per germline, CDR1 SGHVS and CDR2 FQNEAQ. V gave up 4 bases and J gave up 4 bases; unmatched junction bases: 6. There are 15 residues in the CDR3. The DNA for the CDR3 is TGTGCCAGCAGCTACGGGACAGGGGTTGGAGAGACCCAGTACTTC. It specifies CASSYGTGVGETQYF.

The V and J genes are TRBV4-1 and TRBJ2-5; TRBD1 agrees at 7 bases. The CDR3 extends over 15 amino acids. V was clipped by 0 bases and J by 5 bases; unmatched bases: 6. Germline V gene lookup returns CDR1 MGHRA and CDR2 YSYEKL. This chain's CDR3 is CASSQESGGWETQYF. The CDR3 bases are TGCGCCAGCAGCCAAGAGTCAGGGGGATGGGAGACCCAGTACTTC.

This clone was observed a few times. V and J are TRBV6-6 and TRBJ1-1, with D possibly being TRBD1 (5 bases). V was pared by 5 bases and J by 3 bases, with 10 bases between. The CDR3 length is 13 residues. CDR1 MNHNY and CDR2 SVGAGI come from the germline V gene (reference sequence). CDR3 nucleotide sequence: TGTGCCAGCAGTGGGCGGGGGGACACTGAAGCTTTCTTT. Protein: CASSGRGDTEAFF.

In DNA form, the CDR3 reads TGTGCCAGCAGCTTAGGGGGACTAGCGGGGGACCTCAGCACAGATACGCAGTATTTT. Translated: CASSLGGLAGDLSTDTQYF. The V gene is TRBV7-3, the J gene TRBJ2-3, with 14 bases that match TRBD2. CDR3 length: 19 residues. Unmatched junction bases numbered 7, after V lost 2 bases and J lost 0 bases. Germline-derived CDR1 and CDR2 are SGHTA and FQGTGA.